What follows describes a single T cell receptor beta chain. Produced via immunoSEQ multiplex PCR; TCRdb's table is partial and in-frame only. The sample has some 8,000 clones, around 30% seen once; the top ten hold about 2%. Responders that carried the CFSE label, some 200,000 of them, were plated with some 200,000 irradiated, violet-dye-labeled stimulator cells. The data were taken from a study of graft-versus-host responses after intestinal transplantation. Study at large: Recipients underwent multivisceral, liver-intestinal, or isolated intestinal transplants.

The study's findings and limits: Recipient bone marrow held GvH clones, some seen earlier in ileum or blood.

V lost 5 bases, J lost 4 bases, and 14 bases lay in between. In germline, CDR1 is SGHVS, CDR2 FNYEAQ. This CDR3 has 14 amino acids. V and J are TRBV7-6 and TRBJ1-2; the D is unclear. This receptor was taken from a human patient who received an intestinal transplant. The sample here was alloreactive CD8+ T cells from a mixed lymphocyte reaction culture, taken before intestinal transplant. Subset denoted: CFSE-low proliferating T cells sorted from approximately six-day pre-transplant mixed lymphocyte reaction (GvH or HvG direction). The CDR3 sequence is CASSPRGGSYGYTF. The CDR3 DNA follows: TGTGCCAGCAGCCCCCGAGGCGGGAGCTATGGCTACACCTTC. The full variable domain, its missing parts supplied by reference TRBV7-6 and TRBJ1-2, is GAGVSQSPRYKVTKRGQDVALRCDPISGHVSLYWYRQALGQGPEFLTYFNYEAQQDKSGLPNDRFSAERPEGSISTLTIQRTEQRDSAMYRCASSPRGGSYGYTFGSGTRLTVV.